The clone carrying this T cell receptor (beta chain) has just one count. No antigen is known for it. The data originate from a study of shared clonotypes between healthy human individuals. The wider study: Researchers assigned three CD4 naive, three CD4 memory, two CD8 naive and one CD8 memory plate to each donor.

Every subset's genomic DNA went evenly onto several immunoSEQ plates. Clones were read by immunoSEQ multiplex PCR, and TCRdb kept only the in-frame ones, dropping some. The sample has roughly 2 million clones; approximately 96% are singletons. CDR3 size: 15 residues. The trim removed 1 base at V and 4 bases at J, leaving 7 bases unmatched. Germline lookup yields CDR1 SGHTA and CDR2 FQGNSA. The study's findings and limits: Naive CD4 clonotypes were shared across a handful of donors at 4% to 5%. Generally, estimated richness proved larger in naive subsets than it did in memory subsets.

The receptor was isolated from a man aged 18-30 years in good health. Specimen: naive CD4+ T cells sorted from blood. The subset here: CD45RA+ positively selected. The chain couples TRBV7-2 to TRBJ2-7, with 7 nucleotides matching TRBD2. The CDR3 nucleotides are TGTGCCAGCAGCTTAGTACGTGGCGGGAGTTACGAGCAGTACTTC. This sequence encodes CASSLVRGGSYEQYF.